These 28 T cell receptor beta chains were sequenced from one sample in a study of blood T cell repertoires in COVID-19. Repertoires were generated with immunoSEQ multiplex PCR, while TCRdb's copy carries only in-frame clones and drops some. The data hold 150,000 to 200,000 clones, with about 90% observed a single time. Sequencing was carried out using peripheral blood. All receptors come from a man between 40 and 49 years old with active or convalescent COVID-19.

The V and J genes are TRBV6-5 and TRBJ2-7; the match to TRBD1 covers 10 bases. The trim removed 0 bases at V and 3 bases at J, leaving 2 bases unmatched. The CDR3 consists of 15 residues. The germline V gene has CDR1 MNHEY and CDR2 SVGAGI. In DNA, the CDR3 is TGTGCCAGCAGTTACTCCGGGACAGGGGACTACGAGCAGTACTTC. It encodes CASSYSGTGDYEQYF.

The CDR3 sequence: CASGLVTGTEAFF. Written as DNA, the CDR3 is TGTGCTAGTGGTTTGGTGACCGGGACTGAAGCTTTCTTT. V is TRBV12-5 and J is TRBJ1-1; D unresolved. Trimming took 0 bases from V and 5 from J, leaving 7 bases between them. This CDR3 region has 13 residues. Germline CDR1 reads LGHNT; CDR2 reads FRNRAP.

This chain connects TRBV3-1 (or the pseudogene TRBV3-2) to TRBJ1-1, with D uncertain. Germline CDR1 reads LGHDT; CDR2 reads YNNKEL (reference sequence). Trimming left V 3 bases short and J 2 bases short, with 7 bases between. The CDR3 length is 13 residues. The CDR3 coding sequence is TGTGCCAGCAGCCATACAGAAAACACTGAAGCTTTCTTT. It yields the protein CASSHTENTEAFF.

The genes are TRBV5-6 and TRBJ2-7; TRBD2 is a possible D gene (7 bases). Trimming stripped 0 bases from V and 2 bases from J, with 21 bases between. Germline V gives CDR1 SGHDT, CDR2 YYEEEE. The CDR3 is made up of 18 amino acids. This CDR3 reads CASSLDWGPRGLTYEQYF. Here the CDR3 DNA reads TGTGCCAGCAGCTTGGATTGGGGGCCCAGGGGACTAACCTACGAGCAGTACTTC.

The chain employs TRBV18 and TRBJ2-7, with 9 bases matching TRBD1. V was clipped by 3 bases and J by 2 bases; unmatched bases: 5. CDR3 length: 15 residues. CDR1 is KGHSH and CDR2 is LQKENI in the germline V gene. CDR3 bases: TGTGCCAGCTCACCCGGGACAGGGTCTACCTACGAGCAGTACTTC. It codes for CASSPGTGSTYEQYF. The complete variable domain, with remaining parts taken from reference TRBV18 and TRBJ2-7, reads NAGVMQNPRHLVRRRGQEARLRCSPMKGHSHVYWYRQLPEEGLKFMVYLQKENIIDESGMPKERFSAEFPKEGPSILRIQQVVRGDSAAYFCASSPGTGSTYEQYFGPGTRLTVT.

This clone was seen a few times. The chain uses TRBV7-9 and TRBJ2-1, with 13 bases identical to TRBD2. The junction had 5 bases not matched to a gene; V was cut back by 1 base and J by 8 bases. The CDR3 has 16 residues. From germline, CDR1 is SEHNR and CDR2 FQNEAQ (reference sequence). In nucleotides, the CDR3 is TGTGCCAGCAGCTTAGTCACTAGCGGGGGGGGCCATGAGCAGTTCTTC. Its protein is CASSLVTSGGGHEQFF.

V usage is TRBV9 and J usage is TRBJ2-3; 8 positions agree with TRBD2. This CDR3 region has 17 residues. Germline-derived CDR1 and CDR2 are SGDLS and YYNGEE. Trimming cost V 4 bases and J 6 bases; bases outside gene matches: 16. CDR3 residues: CASSPRVGGREGDTQYF. The CDR3 region has the DNA TGTGCCAGCAGCCCCCGGGTGGGGGGCCGGGAGGGGGATACGCAGTATTTT.

The chain carries TRBV2 and TRBJ1-1; 7 nucleotides match TRBD1. Trimming took 6 bases from V and 3 from J; bases not matched to a gene: 4. Germline loops: CDR1 SNHLY, CDR2 FYNNEI. The CDR3 has 13 amino acids. CDR3 coding DNA: TGTGCCAGCAGACAGGGGATGGACACTGAAGCTTTCTTT. This translates into CASRQGMDTEAFF.

This chain connects TRBV28 to TRBJ1-5; D perhaps matches TRBD1 (5 bases). CDR3 length: 15 amino acids. Trimming took off 5 bases at V and 1 base at J, with 12 bases between the two ends. Germline V CDR1 and CDR2: MDHEN, SYDVKM. As DNA, the CDR3 is TGTGCCAGCAGTAGGCCGGGACTGAGCAATCAGCCCCAGCATTTT. Protein sequence: CASSRPGLSNQPQHF.

V usage is TRBV6-1 and J usage is TRBJ2-3, with D tentatively TRBD1 (6 bases). CDR3 length: 16 amino acids. Germline V gene sequence: CDR1 MNHNS, CDR2 SASEGT. V lost 3 bases to trimming and J lost 0 bases, with 13 bases between them. The CDR3 reads CASSDWTETSTDTQYF. Written as DNA, the CDR3 is TGTGCCAGCAGTGACTGGACAGAAACTAGCACAGATACGCAGTATTTT.

This chain joins TRBV9 and TRBJ2-5, with TRBD1 matching 11 bases. Trimming took 4 bases from V and 5 from J; bases not matched to a gene: 7. Germline V gives CDR1 SGDLS, CDR2 YYNGEE. The CDR3 extends over 15 amino acids. The CDR3 region has the DNA TGTGCCAGCAGCACCGGGACAGGGGGGCGGGAGACCCAGTACTTC. It translates to CASSTGTGGRETQYF.

The chain links TRBV27 to TRBJ2-3, with TRBD1 identical over 7 bases. Germline V CDR1 and CDR2: MNHEY, SMNVEV (reference sequence). V dropped 6 bases and J dropped 2; count of bases not matched to a gene: 5. The CDR3 loop spans 14 amino acids. The CDR3 is CASRPTGFTDTQYF. The CDR3 coding sequence is TGTGCCAGCAGACCGACAGGGTTCACAGATACGCAGTATTTT.

Here the CDR3 reads CSVAGGMDIQYF. CDR3 coding DNA: TGCAGCGTTGCAGGGGGCATGGACATTCAGTACTTC. The V gene is TRBV29-1, the J gene TRBJ2-4, with 8 bases that match TRBD1. This CDR3 contains 12 residues. V lost 4 bases to trimming and J lost 8 bases; unmatched junction nucleotides: 4. Germline V lookup: CDR1 SQVTM, CDR2 ANQGSEA.

This chain links TRBV7-9 with TRBJ1-2, with 7 bases matching TRBD1. The CDR3 sequence is 15 residues long. CDR1 is SEHNR, CDR2 FQNEAQ, per germline (reference sequence). The V segment lost 1 base and the J segment 2 bases; nucleotides outside the gene matches: 4. The CDR3 sequence is CASSLGDSLNYGYTF. DNA for the CDR3: TGTGCCAGCAGCTTAGGGGACAGCCTCAACTATGGCTACACCTTC.

The rearrangement uses TRBV4-1 and TRBJ2-1, with 10 bases matching TRBD1. With V trimmed by 1 base and J by 7 bases, 13 bases remained unmatched. The CDR3 runs 18 residues. Germline V gene data show CDR1 as MGHRA and CDR2 as YSYEKL. The CDR3 spells CASSQAGGQGIFVNEQFF. The CDR3 DNA reads as TGCGCCAGCAGCCAAGCCGGGGGACAGGGGATCTTTGTGAATGAGCAGTTCTTC.

This chain links TRBV4-1 with TRBJ2-7; D is perhaps TRBD1 (5 bases). Germline V gene data show CDR1 as MGHRA and CDR2 as YSYEKL. CDR3 length: 15 amino acids. The V end lost 1 base, the J end lost 5 bases, and 15 bases lay between the germline ends. The CDR3 sequence: CASSQVPTGFDEQYF. The CDR3 bases are TGCGCCAGCAGCCAAGTCCCCACAGGCTTCGACGAGCAGTACTTC.

V and J are TRBV7-2 and TRBJ1-3; D is possibly TRBD1 (5 bases). The CDR3 is made up of 16 amino acids. Germline lookup yields CDR1 SGHTA and CDR2 FQGNSA. Trimming stripped 2 bases from V and 0 bases from J, with 11 bases between. CDR3 DNA: TGTGCCAGCAGCTTATTACAGGCTAGCTCTGGAAACACCATATATTTT. Its protein is CASSLLQASSGNTIYF.

J is TRBJ1-2 and V is TRBV7-9, with TRBD1 matching 8 bases. From germline, CDR1 is SEHNR and CDR2 FQNEAQ (reference sequence). The CDR3 contains 15 residues. Unmatched junction bases numbered 9, after V lost 5 bases and J lost 4 bases. Here the CDR3 DNA reads TGTGCCAGCAGCCGGACGACGGACAGGGTCTATGGCTACACCTTC. It encodes CASSRTTDRVYGYTF. The full variable domain, its missing parts supplied by reference TRBV7-9 and TRBJ1-2, is DTGVSQNPRHKITKRGQNVTFRCDPISEHNRLYWYRQTLGQGPEFLTYFQNEAQLEKSRLLSDRFSAERPKGSFSTLEIQRTEQGDSAMYLCASSRTTDRVYGYTFGSGTRLTVV.

The chain recombines TRBV5-4 with TRBJ1-2, with 7 bases matching TRBD1. V trimming: 0 bases; J trimming: 1 base; junction bases outside the gene matches: 3. This CDR3 spans 15 amino acids. CDR1 SGHNT and CDR2 YYREEE come from the germline V gene (reference sequence). CDR3 sequence reads: CASSLVQGDNYGYTF. CDR3 coding DNA: TGTGCCAGCAGCTTGGTCCAGGGGGATAACTATGGCTACACCTTC.

CDR3 residues: CASRLAHGTVDEKLFF. CDR3 coding DNA: TGTGCCAGCAGATTAGCACACGGGACAGTGGATGAAAAACTGTTTTTT. The rearrangement links TRBV5-5 to TRBJ1-4; 7 positions match TRBD1. The trim removed 5 bases at V and 6 bases at J, leaving 13 bases unmatched. The germline V gene encodes CDR1 SGHKS and CDR2 YYEKEE (reference sequence). The CDR3 is made up of 16 amino acids.

The chain joins TRBV7-2 to TRBJ1-6; possibly TRBD1 for D (6 bases). Germline CDR1 is SGHTA and CDR2 is FQGNSA. The V and J ends lost 5 bases and 9 bases respectively, with 17 bases between them. This CDR3 spans 15 amino acids. CDR3 protein: CASSASKLRGSPLHF. The CDR3 nucleotides are TGTGCCAGCAGCGCCTCAAAACTCAGGGGTTCACCCCTCCACTTT.

This clone was found a few times. The chain joins TRBV10-1 to TRBJ2-2; D gene unclear. The ends were cut back, 4 bases at V and 0 bases at J, with 6 bases in the middle. The CDR3 has 14 residues. The V gene's germline CDR1 is WNHNN and CDR2 SYGVQD (reference sequence). The CDR3 protein is CASSVLPNTGELFF. In DNA, the CDR3 is TGCGCCAGCAGTGTACTCCCGAACACCGGGGAGCTGTTTTTT.

The chain joins TRBV18 to TRBJ1-1; no clear D. The V end lost 0 bases, the J end lost 7 bases, and 6 bases lay between the germline ends. The CDR3 length is 12 residues. Germline CDR1 KGHSH, CDR2 LQKENI. The CDR3: CASSPPYGEAFF. DNA for the CDR3: TGTGCCAGCTCACCACCGTACGGTGAAGCTTTCTTT.

This clone was found many times. The rearrangement uses TRBV19 and TRBJ1-5; 9 nucleotides line up with TRBD1. The V segment lost 2 bases and the J segment 7 bases; nucleotides outside the gene matches: 9. The V gene's germline CDR1 is LNHDA and CDR2 SQIVND (reference sequence). The CDR3 loop spans 16 amino acids. CDR3 region: CASSIKQGAVGQPQHF. CDR3 DNA sequence: TGTGCCAGTAGTATAAAACAGGGGGCAGTAGGGCAGCCCCAGCATTTT.

The chain joins TRBV12-3 or TRBV12-4 to TRBJ1-1, with D maybe TRBD1 (6 bases). The CDR3 loop spans 12 amino acids. Trimming left V 3 bases short and J 11 bases short, with 13 bases between. The CDR3: CASSLGAMGAFF. The DNA of the CDR3 is TGTGCCAGCAGTTTGGGGGCAATGGGTGCTTTCTTT.

The chain links TRBV13 to TRBJ1-5; 11 nucleotides align to TRBD1. The CDR3 covers 14 residues. Germline V lookup: CDR1 PRHDT, CDR2 FYEKMQ (reference sequence). V was clipped by 5 bases and J by 6 bases; unmatched bases: 3. This CDR3 reads CASSRGQGAQPQHF. CDR3 DNA sequence: TGTGCCAGCAGCCGCGGACAGGGGGCTCAGCCCCAGCATTTT.

The chain recombines TRBV25-1 with TRBJ1-1; 8 bases fit TRBD1. CDR3 length: 13 amino acids. V was clipped by 7 bases and J by 7 bases; unmatched bases: 8. The V gene's germline CDR1 is MGHDK and CDR2 SYGVNS. Here the CDR3 DNA reads TGTGCCAGCAAGGGGCAGGGGGCGATTGAAGCTTTCTTT. Amino acid sequence: CASKGQGAIEAFF.

In this sample, this clone turned up a few times. The V and J genes are TRBV9 and TRBJ2-3, with TRBD2 as a possible D gene (5 bases). This CDR3 comprises 15 residues. Trimming removed 4 bases from V and 4 bases from J, with 16 bases in between. The V gene's germline CDR1 is SGDLS and CDR2 YYNGEE. Here the CDR3 DNA reads TGTGCCAGCAGCCCGGACCCCGGGAAACCAGATACGCAGTATTTT. Translated, it gives CASSPDPGKPDTQYF.